This TCR beta chain emerged from a study of shared clonotypes between healthy human individuals. Study-wide results and caveats: Tissue TCR repertoires likely differ from these blood-only repertoires.

Memory CD4+ cells were the fraction left after CD45RA+ naive selection. With V trimmed by 4 bases and J by 5 bases, 4 bases remained unmatched. Germline V gene sequence: CDR1 SGHRS, CDR2 YFSETQ. CDR3 length: 14 amino acids. Only one count was recorded for this clone. No antigen is known for it. This same CDR3 is encoded by further DNA sequences in the sample. Study processing details: Owing to the provision of junction-only sequences devoid of quality scores by immunoSEQ, filtering differed. Profiling relied on immunoSEQ multiplex PCR, and the TCRdb table lists in-frame clones only, not all of them. Clone size and V and J calls were adopted from that table, with D and trimming inferred from the DNA. Here the sample spans 2 million to 2.5 million clones, around 90% being singletons.

The clonotype was recovered from a man aged 18 to 30 in good health. Some clones in this sample may be carry-over from other donors' samples. V is TRBV5-1 and J is TRBJ2-7, with 12 bases fitting TRBD1. The sequenced material came from naive CD4+ T cells from PBMCs. The subset denotes: CD45RA+ positively selected. The CDR3 DNA follows: TGCGCCAGCAGCAAAGGGACAGGGGGCGACGAGCAGTACTTC. Translating it yields CASSKGTGGDEQYF.